This T cell receptor (beta chain) is drawn from a study of blood T cell repertoires in COVID-19. Study details: COVID-19 samples from acute and convalescent phases originated in the United States, Italy and Spain. The cDNA or gDNA used as material had been derived from T cells, B-cell-depleted T cells, or PBMCs.

The authors' processing: Reference gene primer amplification in the assay estimated nucleated cell counts. Method: immunoSEQ multiplex PCR; TCRdb's copy keeps in-frame clones and lacks some. V, J and clone size derive from that table, while D and trimming were established from the DNA sequence. Of over 120,000 clones detected, about four fifths appear once; the ten largest clones hold approximately 3.5%. The CDR3 extends over 10 amino acids. Trimming removed 5 bases from V and 7 bases from J, with 6 bases in between. The sequencing sample was made of peripheral blood. The TCR comes from a man in his 70s who had recovered from COVID-19. The rearrangement links TRBV12-3 or TRBV12-4 to TRBJ2-7, with D tentatively TRBD2 (6 bases). The CDR3: CASSGREQYF. The CDR3 DNA reads TGTGCCAGCAGTGGGAGGGAGCAGTACTTC.